The subject of this entry is one T cell receptor (beta chain). The antigen remains unidentified. This sample is drawn from a study of T cells expressing NK-cell markers. Study-wide findings and caveats: In several donors, dominant clonotypes made up about 28.3-65% of CD3+CD56-NKG2C+ cells.

For each CDR3 protein, TCRdb gives one entry from its re-call of the 5' RACE reads, without DNA. Seen in this sample are roughly 280,000 distinct CDR3 sequences; the ten most common clones hold 0.39%. CDR1 is MNHNS, CDR2 SASEGT, per germline. CDR3 size: 15 residues. This clonotype was sampled from a man aged 18 to 30 in good health. The sample consisted of blood T cells: a sorted CD56 or NKG2C T cell subset, CD4+ or CD8+ T cells, or bulk PBMC T cells (not recorded which). The chain couples TRBV6-1 to TRBJ2-1. The CDR3 here is CASSHQREFYNEQFF.